Sequencing of this T cell receptor beta chain was carried out in a study of T cells after posttransplantation cyclophosphamide. Study-wide results and limits: Donor-recipient repertoire similarity was low at 1-2 months, rising over year one. Recipient CMV seropositivity and CMV reactivation strongly tracked TRB clonality.

Sequencing used immunoSEQ multiplex PCR; TCRdb keeps in-frame clones, though not all of them. The sample has 5,500 to 7,500 clones, roughly 98% seen once. This clone was seen only once. Its antigen is unknown. Sequenced sample: memory CD4+ T cells sorted from PBMCs. This clonotype originated in a man aged 40-49 years in good health, CMV-negative, and a related stem cell transplant donor.

The CDR3 loop reads CASSRGTPRHNEQFF. The CDR3 DNA sequence: TGTGCCAGTAGTCGGGGGACCCCGAGACACAATGAGCAGTTCTTC. The chain links TRBV19 to TRBJ2-1, with D possibly matching TRBD2 (6 bases). Germline V gives CDR1 LNHDA, CDR2 SQIVND (reference sequence). With 5 bases removed from V and 5 bases from J, the gap between germline ends came to 16 bases. The CDR3 has 15 residues.